This TCR beta chain was sequenced in a study of shared clonotypes between healthy human individuals (dated by TCRdb to the early 2020s). In terms of the full investigation: The cohort included three men and two women between 18 and 49 years of age. To increase sequencing depth and limit assay-specific biases, different laboratories used diverse techniques to prepare libraries and sequence TCR repertoires. The study deeply sequenced blood TCR repertoires of about five healthy adults to estimate repertoire size and the extent of clonotype sharing between individuals. For each donor, CD4 naive and CD4 memory were each run on three plates, CD8 naive on two plates, and CD8 memory on one plate. Each donor's leukapheresis produced roughly between roughly 0.94 and 9.5 billion PBMCs. What the work shows at the level of the full study, not this receptor alone: Higher generation probabilities were observed for clonotypes shared by all four sorted-subset donors than for non-shared clonotypes. Because the study included only a small number of donors, the genetic and exposure-history diversity represented was limited. Sampling was restricted to blood, and TCR repertoires in tissue are likely to differ from TCR repertoires in blood. Even with the large sequencing depth, rarefaction of the sorted-subset datasets indicated that sequencing was incomplete. Based on pairwise subsampling, the degree of clonotype sharing among donors was expected to be affected by sequencing depth. Naive subsets generally had larger estimated clonotype richness than memory subsets did. Across a few donors, approximately 4.6% of naive CD4, approximately 3.6% of naive CD8, 2.3% of memory CD4, and approximately 0.4% of memory CD8 clonotypes were shared.

CD8 naive samples were obtained by positive selection for CCR7 among CD45RO-negative cells, yielding a CD45RA+CCR7+ population from which TemRA cells were excluded. Donors were healthy HIV-negative adults with no recently reported acute infections or vaccinations. Every donor was a Caucasian adult living in Nashville, Tennessee, USA. After blood collection by leukapheresis, PBMCs were isolated using Ficoll-Histopaque density gradient centrifugation and then cryopreserved in the vapor phase of liquid nitrogen. Purity and quantity of every magnetically sorted T cell population were checked by analytical flow cytometry. From each sorted fraction, genomic DNA was isolated and quantified by UV absorbance on a Nanodrop 2000c. Using the deep immunoSEQ assay, multiplex PCR amplified TCR CDR3 regions from genomic DNA. Extracted genomic DNA from each cell subset was distributed evenly across all wells of several immunoSEQ 96-well plates, and each plate was treated as a replicate. Each replicate PCR for sorted subsets received roughly 200 ng genomic DNA, equal to tens of thousands of T cell genomes. Purified libraries were quantified with a Qubit 3.0 fluorometer, sized on a Bioanalyzer 2100, and re-quantified with the KAPA Library Quantification kit. A separate single-read 150-cycle Illumina NextSeq 550 flow cell was used to sequence each immunoSEQ 96-well plate. Concerning the study's data processing: Because only junctional sequences without quality scores were contained in the immunoSEQ output, filtering matching that applied to full-length reads could not be performed. Sequences were annotated with PyIR, a Python wrapper for IgBLAST v1.9, and V/J genes and CDR3 were assigned using IMGT germline references. Reads were removed for weak V/J assignments (E-value above 1e-6), missing CDR3, stop codons, out-of-frame junctions, or ambiguous translated residues. A V3J clonotype was defined by an identical inferred V gene, J gene, and CDR3 amino acid sequence. To compute the percentage overlap between repertoires, the number of shared unique clonotypes was divided by the size of the smaller repertoire. RTK rarefaction, the Chao1 estimator, and Recon v2.1 estimates of unobserved clonotypes were used to assess repertoire richness. Generation probabilities were computed with OLGA for all TCRbeta clonotypes obtained by the gDNA method from several donors. Sourced from immuneACCESS, this table was stored by TCRdb with only in-frame sequences that have V and J called. A share of the clones is absent; for the studies checked, an unresolved V gene accounts for under half, and the remainder has no known explanation. V, J and clone size reflect that table, while D and trimming were determined from the DNA. Here the sample has 750,000 to 1,000,000 clones; about 92% occur a single time. Together, the top ten hold less than 25% of the sample.

The table lists this clone with a few counts. Which antigen it targets is not known. Base qualities are not recorded, but no much larger clone differs from it by a single base. The TCR sequence derives from a man aged 25-40 years in good health. Specimen: naive CD8+ T cells sorted from blood. In the paper's terms, the cell subset or site label means: CD45RA+CCR7+.

The nucleotides are TGTGCCAGCAGACCCGGCACCAATGCGAATGAGCAGTTCTTC. Translated, it gives CASRPGTNANEQFF. Recombination connected TRBV5-4 to TRBJ2-1, with the D gene call left open. The CDR3 starts with the cysteine, ends with the phenylalanine, and has 14 residues. CDR3 DNA is the only sequence kept; it has 42 bases, read in frame from the first base. The trim is 5 bases for V and 7 bases for J, with a gap of 16 bases between the germline ends. CDR1 and CDR2 were assigned from the germline V gene (reference sequence) as SGHNT and YYREEE.